The entry that follows covers one TCR beta chain sequence. What it binds is not known. This sample is drawn from a study of CD8+CD57+ T cells in acquired aplastic anemia. Study context: Mean DNA quantity obtained from sorted CD4+ and CD8+ cells was 2.5 to 4 ug.

General study findings and limits: Patients had around 30 CD8+ CDR3 sequences in common with controls (the shared set).

Germline V gene lookup returns CDR1 DFQATT and CDR2 SNEGSKA (reference sequence). This CDR3 spans 15 amino acids. The junction had 6 bases not matched to a gene; V was cut back by 1 base and J by 5 bases. TCR beta VDJ and CDR3 were profiled, and genomic DNA was the template. TCRdb re-derived calls from the reads in MiXCR, one entry per CDR3 protein. Of some 190,000 distinct CDR3 sequences listed, approximately 46% were seen once; the top ten hold about 2.9%. Sequenced material: sorted CD4+, CD8+, or CD8+CD57+ T cells (not recorded which) from PBMCs. This sequence was found in a human donor in good health. The gene calls are TRBV20-1 and TRBJ2-1; 9 positions match TRBD2. This CDR3 is CSARVGLAGHNEQFF. The CDR3, as DNA: TGCAGTGCTAGAGTAGGGCTAGCGGGGCACAATGAGCAGTTCTTC.